What follows is one TCR beta chain and its context. Antigen: not known. It was by 5' RACE with UMI labels that the TRB cDNA libraries were prepared. TCRdb reprocessed the 5' RACE reads; each CDR3 protein has one entry and no DNA is given. The sample table sets out about 89,000 distinct CDR3 sequences. The record originates from a study of CXCR3-negative and CXCR3-positive naive CD8 T cells. Findings and limits, study-wide: Memory, not naive, CXCR3-negative and CXCR3-positive cells differed in TRBV-TRBJ usage. Comparison of naive cells showed more hydrophobic TRB CDR3s in CXCR3-positive than in CXCR3-negative naive cells.

The CDR3 runs 11 residues. The sample comprised naive CXCR3+ CD8+ T cells from blood. The subset here: CD45RO-CCR7+CD27+CD95- naive CD8+ T cells expressing CXCR3 (TNR3+). This rearrangement joins TRBV12-3 or TRBV12-4 to TRBJ2-7; TCRdb returns TRBD1, unconfirmable since there is no DNA. The source of this sequence is a human donor in good health. Some clones in this sample may be carry-over from other donors' samples. The CDR3 loop reads CASSPGNEQYF.